This T cell receptor (beta chain) is drawn from a study of PD-L1 blockade in urothelial cancer. On the study more broadly: Patients went on atezolizumab at some point between 2013 and 2015, receiving 1,200 mg intravenously every 3 weeks. Males with urothelial cancer arising in the bladder constituted about 85% of the roughly 30 patients.

The repertoire was sequenced with immunoSEQ multiplex PCR; TCRdb's copy has only in-frame clones and lacks some. Counted here are 85,000 to 100,000 clones, around 87% occurring once; the ten biggest clones make up 2% to 2.5%. Regarding time point: pretreatment peripheral blood. Every patient provided from 1 to 8 samples, collected pretreatment and on-treatment. The CDR3 contains 13 residues. Germline V gives CDR1 MGHRA, CDR2 YSYEKL. V was pared by 1 base and J by 8 bases, with 11 bases between. This receptor was taken from a man aged 55 to 70 with urothelial cancer. The sequenced sample was PBMCs, obtained around atezolizumab (anti-PD-L1) treatment. This sequence joins TRBV4-1 and TRBJ1-2; tentative D call: TRBD1 (5 bases). Here the CDR3 reads CASSQVQGAGYTF. As DNA, the CDR3 is TGCGCCAGCAGCCAAGTCCAGGGTGCCGGCTACACCTTC.